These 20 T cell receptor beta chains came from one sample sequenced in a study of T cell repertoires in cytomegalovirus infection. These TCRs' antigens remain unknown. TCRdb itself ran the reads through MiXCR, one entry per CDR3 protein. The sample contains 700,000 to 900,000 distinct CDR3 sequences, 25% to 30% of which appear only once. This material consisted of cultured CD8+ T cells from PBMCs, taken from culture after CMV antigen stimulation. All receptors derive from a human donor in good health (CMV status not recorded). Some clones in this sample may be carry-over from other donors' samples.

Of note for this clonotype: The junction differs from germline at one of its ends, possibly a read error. The CDR3 sequence is CASSFMGADAFF. For the CDR3, the DNA is TGTGCCAGCAGCTTTATGGGGGCTGATGCTTTCTTT. The genes are TRBV7-9 and TRBJ1-1, with D tentatively TRBD1 (6 bases). CDR3 size: 12 residues. Germline assignment: CDR1 SEHNR and CDR2 FQNEAQ (reference sequence).

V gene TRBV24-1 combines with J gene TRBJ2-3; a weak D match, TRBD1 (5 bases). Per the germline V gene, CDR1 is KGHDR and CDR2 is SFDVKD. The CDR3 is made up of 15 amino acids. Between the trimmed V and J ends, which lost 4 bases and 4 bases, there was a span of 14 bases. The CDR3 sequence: CATSEGWGSADTQYF. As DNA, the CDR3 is TGTGCCACCAGTGAAGGATGGGGCTCAGCAGATACGCAGTATTTT.

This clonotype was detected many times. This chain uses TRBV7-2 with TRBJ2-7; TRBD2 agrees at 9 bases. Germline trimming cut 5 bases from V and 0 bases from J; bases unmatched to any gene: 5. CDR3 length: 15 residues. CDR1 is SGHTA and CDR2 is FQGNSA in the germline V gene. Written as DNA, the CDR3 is TGTGCCAGCAGCCGGGGACTAGCTGGCTCCTACGAGCAGTACGTC. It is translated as CASSRGLAGSYEQYV.

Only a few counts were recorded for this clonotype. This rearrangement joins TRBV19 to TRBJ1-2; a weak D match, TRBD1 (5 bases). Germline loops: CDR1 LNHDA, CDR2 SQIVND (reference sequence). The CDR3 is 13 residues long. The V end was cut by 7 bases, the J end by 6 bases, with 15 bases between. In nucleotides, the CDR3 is TGTGCCAGTACCCTATCGGAGGGGAATGGCTACACCTTC. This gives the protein CASTLSEGNGYTF.

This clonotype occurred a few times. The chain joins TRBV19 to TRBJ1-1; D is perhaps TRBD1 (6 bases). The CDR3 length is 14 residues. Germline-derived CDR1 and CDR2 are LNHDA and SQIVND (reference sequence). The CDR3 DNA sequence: TGTGCTACCTCAGGGGCAGGGCTAAACACTGAAGCTTTCTTT. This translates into CATSGAGLNTEAFF.

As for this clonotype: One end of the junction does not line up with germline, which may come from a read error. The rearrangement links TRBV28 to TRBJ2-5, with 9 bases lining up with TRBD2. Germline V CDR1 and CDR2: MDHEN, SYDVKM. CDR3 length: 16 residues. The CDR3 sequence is CASRGPSGETPEAQYF. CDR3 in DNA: TGTGCCAGCAGGGGGCCTAGCGGGGAGACACCAGAGGCCCAGTACTTC.

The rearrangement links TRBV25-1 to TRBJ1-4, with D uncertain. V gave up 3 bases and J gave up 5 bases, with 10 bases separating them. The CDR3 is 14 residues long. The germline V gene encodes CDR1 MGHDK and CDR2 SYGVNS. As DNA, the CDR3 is TGTGCCAGCAGTGAGTCCAGTAACAATGAAAAACTGTTTTTT. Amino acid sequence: CASSESSNNEKLFF.

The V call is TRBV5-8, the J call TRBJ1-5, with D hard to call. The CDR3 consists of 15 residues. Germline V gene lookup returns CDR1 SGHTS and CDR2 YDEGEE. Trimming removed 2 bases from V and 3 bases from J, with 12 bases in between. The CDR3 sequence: CASSFWGSTNQPQHF. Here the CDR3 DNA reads TGTGCCAGCAGCTTCTGGGGATCCACCAATCAGCCCCAGCATTTT.

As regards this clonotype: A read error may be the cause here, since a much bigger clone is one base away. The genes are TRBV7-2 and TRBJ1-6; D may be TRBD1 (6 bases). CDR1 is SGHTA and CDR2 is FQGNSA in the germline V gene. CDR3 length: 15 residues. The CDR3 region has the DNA TGTGCCAGCAGCTCCGGACAGCTTCATAATTTACCCCTCCACTTT. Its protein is CASSSGQLHNLPLHF. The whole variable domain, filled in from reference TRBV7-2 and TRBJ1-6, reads GAGVSQSPSNKVTEKGKDVELRCDPISGHTALYWYRQSLGQGLEFLIYFQGNSAPDKSGLPSDRFSAERTGGSVSTLTIQRTQQEDSAVYLCASSSGQLHNLPLHFGNGTRLTVT.

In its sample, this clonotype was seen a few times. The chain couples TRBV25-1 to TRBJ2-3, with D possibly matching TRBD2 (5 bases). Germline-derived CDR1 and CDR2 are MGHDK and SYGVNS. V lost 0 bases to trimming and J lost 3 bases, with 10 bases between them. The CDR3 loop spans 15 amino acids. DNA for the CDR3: TGTGCCAGCAGTGAATATTTCGCGGGTACAGATACGCAGTATTTT. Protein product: CASSEYFAGTDTQYF.

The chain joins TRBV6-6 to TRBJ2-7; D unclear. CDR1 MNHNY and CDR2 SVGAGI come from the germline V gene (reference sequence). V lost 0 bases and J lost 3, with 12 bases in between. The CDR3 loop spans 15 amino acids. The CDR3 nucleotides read TGTGCCAGCAGTTACTCGGTTCAGAGCGTCTACGAGCAGTACTTC. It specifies CASSYSVQSVYEQYF.

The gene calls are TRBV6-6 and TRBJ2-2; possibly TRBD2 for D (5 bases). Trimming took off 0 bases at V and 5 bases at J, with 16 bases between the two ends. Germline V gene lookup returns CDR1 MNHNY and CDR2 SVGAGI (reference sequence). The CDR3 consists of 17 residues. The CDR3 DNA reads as TGTGCCAGCAGTTACTCGAGGGCAGGCGGCAGGACCGGGGAGCTGTTTTTT. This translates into CASSYSRAGGRTGELFF.

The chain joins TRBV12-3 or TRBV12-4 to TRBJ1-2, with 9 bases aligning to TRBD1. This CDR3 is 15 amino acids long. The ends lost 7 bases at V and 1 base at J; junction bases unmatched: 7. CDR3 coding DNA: TGTGCCAGCACTCCGGGACAGGGATTTAACTATGGCTACACCTTC. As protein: CASTPGQGFNYGYTF.

CDR3 sequence reads: CASSLTSGGQFF. As DNA, the CDR3 is TGTGCCAGCAGTTTGACTAGCGGGGGTCAGTTCTTC. The chain links TRBV5-6 to TRBJ2-1, with TRBD2 matching 12 bases. Germline CDR1 and CDR2: SGHDT and YYEEEE. The CDR3 is 12 residues long. Germline trimming cut 5 bases from V and 13 bases from J; bases unmatched to any gene: 4.

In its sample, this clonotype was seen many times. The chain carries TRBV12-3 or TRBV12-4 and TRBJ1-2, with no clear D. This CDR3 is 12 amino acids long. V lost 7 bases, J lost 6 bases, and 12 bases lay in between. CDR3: CASNEDWNGYTF. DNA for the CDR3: TGTGCCAGCAACGAGGACTGGAATGGCTACACCTTC.

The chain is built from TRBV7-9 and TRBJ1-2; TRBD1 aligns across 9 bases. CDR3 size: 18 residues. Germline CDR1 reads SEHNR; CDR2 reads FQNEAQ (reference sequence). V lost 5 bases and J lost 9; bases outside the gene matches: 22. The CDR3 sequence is CASSVRDREREGRIRYTF. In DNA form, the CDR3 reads TGTGCCAGCAGCGTCCGGGACAGGGAAAGAGAGGGTAGAATCCGCTACACCTTC. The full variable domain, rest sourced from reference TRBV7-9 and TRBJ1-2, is DTGVSQNPRHKITKRGQNVTFRCDPISEHNRLYWYRQTLGQGPEFLTYFQNEAQLEKSRLLSDRFSAERPKGSFSTLEIQRTEQGDSAMYLCASSVRDREREGRIRYTFGSGTRLTVV.

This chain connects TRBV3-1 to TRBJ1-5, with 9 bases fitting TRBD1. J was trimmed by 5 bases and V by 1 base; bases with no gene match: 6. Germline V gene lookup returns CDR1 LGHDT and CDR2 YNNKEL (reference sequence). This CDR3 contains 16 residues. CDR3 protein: CASSQATGGADQPQHF. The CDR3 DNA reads TGTGCCAGCAGCCAAGCTACAGGGGGCGCGGATCAGCCCCAGCATTTT.

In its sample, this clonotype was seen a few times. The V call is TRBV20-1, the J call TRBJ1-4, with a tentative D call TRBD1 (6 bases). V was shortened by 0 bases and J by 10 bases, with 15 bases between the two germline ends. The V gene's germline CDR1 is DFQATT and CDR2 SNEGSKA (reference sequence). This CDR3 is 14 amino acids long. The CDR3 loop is CSAREWTELGKLFF. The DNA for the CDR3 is TGCAGTGCTAGAGAGTGGACAGAACTGGGAAAACTGTTTTTT.

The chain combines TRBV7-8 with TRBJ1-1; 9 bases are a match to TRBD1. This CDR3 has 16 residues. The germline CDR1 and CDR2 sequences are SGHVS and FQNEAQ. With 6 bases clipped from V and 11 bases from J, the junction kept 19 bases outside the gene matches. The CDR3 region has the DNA TGTGCCAGCAGACTTATCAGGGACAGGGTAGGGAGTGGGGCTTTCTTT. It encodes CASRLIRDRVGSGAFF.

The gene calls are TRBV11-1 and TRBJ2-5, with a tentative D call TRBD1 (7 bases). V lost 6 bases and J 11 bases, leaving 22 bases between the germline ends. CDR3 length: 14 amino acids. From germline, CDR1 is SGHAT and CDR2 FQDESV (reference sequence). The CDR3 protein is CASSTALDREEQYF. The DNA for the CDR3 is TGTGCCAGCAGTACGGCCCTCGACAGGGAGGAGCAGTACTTC.